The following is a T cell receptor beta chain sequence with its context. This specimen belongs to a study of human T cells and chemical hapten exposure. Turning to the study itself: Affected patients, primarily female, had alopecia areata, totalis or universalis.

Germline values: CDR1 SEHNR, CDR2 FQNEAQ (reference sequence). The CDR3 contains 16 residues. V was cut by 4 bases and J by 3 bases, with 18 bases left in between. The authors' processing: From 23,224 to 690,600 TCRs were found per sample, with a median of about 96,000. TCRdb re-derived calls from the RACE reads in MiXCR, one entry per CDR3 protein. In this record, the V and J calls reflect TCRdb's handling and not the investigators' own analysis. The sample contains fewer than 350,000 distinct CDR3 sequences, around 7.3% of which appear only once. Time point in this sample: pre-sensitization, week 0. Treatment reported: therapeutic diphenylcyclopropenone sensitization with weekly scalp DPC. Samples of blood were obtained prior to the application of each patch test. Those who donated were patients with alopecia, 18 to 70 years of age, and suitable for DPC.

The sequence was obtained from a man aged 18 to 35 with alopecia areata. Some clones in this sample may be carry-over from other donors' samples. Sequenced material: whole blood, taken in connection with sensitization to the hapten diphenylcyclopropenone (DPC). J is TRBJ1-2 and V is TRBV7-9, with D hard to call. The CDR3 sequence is CASSSLMEEWDYGYTF. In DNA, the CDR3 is TGTGCCAGCAGCTCCCTAATGGAGGAGTGGGACTATGGCTACACCTTC. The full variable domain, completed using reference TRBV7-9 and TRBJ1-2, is DTGVSQNPRHKITKRGQNVTFRCDPISEHNRLYWYRQTLGQGPEFLTYFQNEAQLEKSRLLSDRFSAERPKGSFSTLEIQRTEQGDSAMYLCASSSLMEEWDYGYTFGSGTRLTVV.